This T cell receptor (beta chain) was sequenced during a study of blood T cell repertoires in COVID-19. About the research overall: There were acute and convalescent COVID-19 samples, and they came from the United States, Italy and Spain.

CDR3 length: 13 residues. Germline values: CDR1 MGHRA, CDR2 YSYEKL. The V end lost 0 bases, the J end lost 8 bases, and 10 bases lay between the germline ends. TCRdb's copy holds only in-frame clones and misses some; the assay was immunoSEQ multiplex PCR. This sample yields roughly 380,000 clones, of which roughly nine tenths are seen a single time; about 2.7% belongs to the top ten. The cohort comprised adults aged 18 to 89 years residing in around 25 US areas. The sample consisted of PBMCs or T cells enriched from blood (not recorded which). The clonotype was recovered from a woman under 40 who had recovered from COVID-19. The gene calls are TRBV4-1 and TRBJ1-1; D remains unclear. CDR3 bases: TGCGCCAGCAGCCAAGAAGTAATCGGGGAAGCTTTCTTT. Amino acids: CASSQEVIGEAFF.